This TCR beta chain was obtained from a study of siplizumab effects on memory and regulatory T cells (dated by TCRdb to about 2019). With regard to the full study: The study looked at the effect of siplizumab, an anti-CD2 antibody, on alloreactive T-cell subsets in allogeneic mixed lymphocyte reactions made from human PBMCs. General study outcomes and caveats: Because sequences below about 10^-5 frequency were poorly captured, only a minor fraction of alloreactive clones could be mapped to unstimulated subsets. The suppressive function of proliferating Tregs from siplizumab cultures was not functionally confirmed. The cumulative frequency of alloreactive sequences that could be traced back to unstimulated CD4+ memory T cells was significantly reduced by siplizumab. For roughly 80-95% of proliferating CD4+ or CD8+ clones, no naive or memory phenotype could be assigned. In reactions with siplizumab, an average of around 70% of mappable alloreactive CD4+ clones were Treg-derived, compared with roughly 26% in control reactions. Unstimulated naive T cells appeared more diverse than memory T cells, and naive cells seemed to contribute substantially to the alloresponse.

TCRbeta CDR3 sequencing was performed on sorted unstimulated T cells and on proliferating T cells recovered from mixed lymphocyte reactions. Fresh whole blood from nine to ten HLA-typed healthy donors was used as the source from which PBMCs were isolated. To map where alloreactive clones came from, CD4+ non-regulatory T cells in the unstimulated state were FACS-sorted. Details on this clone: The antigen it recognizes is unknown. Base qualities are not recorded, but no much larger clone differs from it by a single base.

CDR1 and CDR2, per the germline V gene, are MDHEN and SYDVKM. Trimming takes 6 bases from V and 3 bases from J, and the germline ends sit 15 bases apart. There are 14 amino acids in the CDR3, from cysteine to phenylalanine inclusive. Kept here is only the CDR3 DNA, which spans 42 bases and is read in frame from base 1. Library preparation was by the immunoSEQ multiplex PCR assay. The deep sequencing platform assayed roughly 10^5 TCR templates per sample. Genomic DNA extracted from sorted T cells was used for TCRbeta CDR3 sequencing. As for the original processing: The R programming language was used for the clonal analysis of the TCRbeta CDR3 data. Unstimulated samples were compared with post-reaction CFSE-low samples to define alloreactive CD4+ and CD8+ clones. Regulatory or non-regulatory origin of alloreactive CD4+ clones was assigned by matching sequences to the sorted unstimulated Treg and non-Treg repertoires. Imported from immuneACCESS, the table was reduced by TCRdb to in-frame sequences with V and J called. These copies leave out some clones; in studies compared against another copy, an unresolved V gene accounts for under half, and the cause of the remainder is not known. From that table come the V and J calls and clone size; the DNA was used to work out D and trimming. The sample has 75,000 to 100,000 clones on record, roughly 94% of them singletons. Approximately 1.5% of the sample rests with the top ten.

Input material: non-Treg CD4+ T cells sorted from blood. The sample's cell subset or site label, decoded: FACS-sorted unstimulated CD4+ non-regulatory T cells. This receptor chain uses TRBV28 and TRBJ2-7; no D gene can be assigned with confidence. The receptor was derived from a human donor in good health. The base sequence is TGTGCCAGCAGGGGGTCCCTACTCATCTACGAGCAGTACTTC. Its protein is CASRGSLLIYEQYF.